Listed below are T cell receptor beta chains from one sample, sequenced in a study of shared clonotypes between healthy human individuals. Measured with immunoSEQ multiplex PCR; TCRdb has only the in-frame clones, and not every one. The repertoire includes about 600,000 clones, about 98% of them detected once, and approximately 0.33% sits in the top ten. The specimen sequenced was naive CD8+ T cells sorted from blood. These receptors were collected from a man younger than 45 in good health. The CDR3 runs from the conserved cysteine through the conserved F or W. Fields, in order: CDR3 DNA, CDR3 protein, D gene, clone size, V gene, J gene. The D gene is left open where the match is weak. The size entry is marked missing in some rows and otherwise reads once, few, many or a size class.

CDR3 DNA: TGTGCCTGGAGAGGTGGGAACAATGAGCAGTTCTTC
CDR3 protein: CAWRGGNNEQFF
D gene: .
clone size: .
V gene: TRBV30
J gene: TRBJ2-1

CDR3 DNA: TGTGCCAGCAGTGACGGGGTAGCGGGAGCCCAAGAGACCCAGTACTTC
CDR3 protein: CASSDGVAGAQETQYF
D gene: TRBD2
clone size: .
V gene: TRBV27
J gene: TRBJ2-5

CDR3 DNA: TGTGCCAGCAGCCGCCTGGGGTACAATGAGCAGTTCTTC
CDR3 protein: CASSRLGYNEQFF
D gene: .
clone size: .
V gene: TRBV5-6
J gene: TRBJ2-1

CDR3 DNA: TGTGCCAGCGGGAACCTCTGGGGGGGTACCTACGAGCAGTACTTC
CDR3 protein: CASGNLWGGTYEQYF
D gene: TRBD2
clone size: .
V gene: TRBV27
J gene: TRBJ2-7

CDR3 DNA: TGTGCCAGCAGTCAGCCGAATGGCTACACCTTC
CDR3 protein: CASSQPNGYTF
D gene: .
clone size: .
V gene: TRBV28
J gene: TRBJ1-2

CDR3 DNA: TGTGCCAGCGGGCTAGCGGGAGTGGGGAACACCGGGGAGCTGTTTTTT
CDR3 protein: CASGLAGVGNTGELFF
D gene: TRBD2
clone size: .
V gene: TRBV7-9
J gene: TRBJ2-2

CDR3 DNA: TGTGCCAGCTCACTGAAGACGGAGACCCAGTACTTC
CDR3 protein: CASSLKTETQYF
D gene: .
clone size: few
V gene: TRBV18
J gene: TRBJ2-5

CDR3 DNA: TGTGCCAGCATTCTCCCGGGAGTCGGGACAGATACGCAGTATTTT
CDR3 protein: CASILPGVGTDTQYF
D gene: .
clone size: .
V gene: TRBV2
J gene: TRBJ2-3

CDR3 DNA: TGTGCCTGGGAGAACGGAGCGGGAAAGAACGAGCAGTACTTC
CDR3 protein: CAWENGAGKNEQYF
D gene: TRBD2
clone size: .
V gene: TRBV30
J gene: TRBJ2-7

CDR3 DNA: TGCGCCAGCAGCTCACCCGATACAGGGGGCTACGAGCAGTACTTC
CDR3 protein: CASSSPDTGGYEQYF
D gene: TRBD1
clone size: .
V gene: TRBV5-1
J gene: TRBJ2-7

CDR3 DNA: TGTGCCAGCAGTCCCACAGTCGGCACTGAAGCTTTCTTT
CDR3 protein: CASSPTVGTEAFF
D gene: .
clone size: .
V gene: TRBV6-5
J gene: TRBJ1-1

CDR3 DNA: TGTGCCAGCAGCCGGGAGGAACTAGTCGGAATCTGGGAGCAGTTCTTC
CDR3 protein: CASSREELVGIWEQFF
D gene: .
clone size: .
V gene: TRBV14
J gene: TRBJ2-1

CDR3 DNA: TGCAGCGTTGAAAGGGCTAGCGGGCGCCACAATGAGCAGTTCTTC
CDR3 protein: CSVERASGRHNEQFF
D gene: TRBD2
clone size: .
V gene: TRBV29-1
J gene: TRBJ2-1

CDR3 DNA: TGTGCCAGCAGCCCAAGGGGGATGAACACTGAAGCTTTCTTT
CDR3 protein: CASSPRGMNTEAFF
D gene: .
clone size: .
V gene: TRBV6-6
J gene: TRBJ1-1

CDR3 DNA: TGTGCCAGCAGCCCAGTGGGACGGTTCTCCTACGAGCAGTACTTC
CDR3 protein: CASSPVGRFSYEQYF
D gene: .
clone size: .
V gene: TRBV11-2
J gene: TRBJ2-7

CDR3 DNA: TGTGCCAGCAGCCCGATAACGGGGTATACTGAAGCTTTCTTT
CDR3 protein: CASSPITGYTEAFF
D gene: .
clone size: .
V gene: TRBV7-9
J gene: TRBJ1-1

CDR3 DNA: TGCGCCAGCAGCTACCGGGGGCTAGCGGCGGAGGGCTCGGGCATTGATGAGCAGTTCTTC
CDR3 protein: CASSYRGLAAEGSGIDEQFF
D gene: .
clone size: .
V gene: TRBV4-1
J gene: TRBJ2-1

CDR3 DNA: TGCGCCAGCAGGGTAGCGGCTAACACCGGGGAGCTGTTTTTT
CDR3 protein: CASRVAANTGELFF
D gene: .
clone size: .
V gene: TRBV5-1
J gene: TRBJ2-2

CDR3 DNA: TGTGCCAGCAGCTCCGGACTAAGGCGGGGGTTTGAGGAGCTGTTTTTT
CDR3 protein: CASSSGLRRGFEELFF
D gene: TRBD2
clone size: once
V gene: TRBV5-5
J gene: TRBJ2-2

CDR3 DNA: TGTGCCAGCAGTTTAAGGATCGACCAAGAGACCCAGTACTTC
CDR3 protein: CASSLRIDQETQYF
D gene: .
clone size: .
V gene: TRBV28
J gene: TRBJ2-5

CDR3 DNA: TGTGCCAGCAGCGAGCGGACAGCCAATGAGCAGTTCTTC
CDR3 protein: CASSERTANEQFF
D gene: .
clone size: .
V gene: TRBV11-3
J gene: TRBJ2-1

CDR3 DNA: TGTGCCAGCAGCTCCAGTCAACTTCCTAGCGCCTCCTACGAGCAGTACTTC
CDR3 protein: CASSSSQLPSASYEQYF
D gene: .
clone size: .
V gene: TRBV7-9
J gene: TRBJ2-7

CDR3 DNA: TGTGCCATCACGGGCGAGAACACTGAAGCTTTCTTT
CDR3 protein: CAITGENTEAFF
D gene: .
clone size: .
V gene: TRBV10-3
J gene: TRBJ1-1

CDR3 DNA: TGTGCCAGCAGCTTAGGGACTAGCGGGAGTCGGTACACCGGGGAGCTGTTTTTT
CDR3 protein: CASSLGTSGSRYTGELFF
D gene: TRBD2
clone size: .
V gene: TRBV7-9
J gene: TRBJ2-2

CDR3 DNA: TGTGCCAGCAGCCTCAGAGTTACAGATACGCAGTATTTT
CDR3 protein: CASSLRVTDTQYF
D gene: .
clone size: .
V gene: TRBV11-2
J gene: TRBJ2-3

CDR3 DNA: TGTGCCAGCAGTTTGATACAGGGCTATCAGCCCCAGCATTTT
CDR3 protein: CASSLIQGYQPQHF
D gene: .
clone size: .
V gene: TRBV6-5
J gene: TRBJ1-5

CDR3 DNA: TGTGCCAGCAGCCAAGATACGGGACTAGCGGGATCGGACGAGCAGTACTTC
CDR3 protein: CASSQDTGLAGSDEQYF
D gene: TRBD2
clone size: .
V gene: TRBV14
J gene: TRBJ2-7

CDR3 DNA: TGTGCCAGCAGCTTCGAGCGCTCCTACGAGCAGTACTTC
CDR3 protein: CASSFERSYEQYF
D gene: .
clone size: .
V gene: TRBV7-6
J gene: TRBJ2-7

CDR3 DNA: TGCAGCGTTGAAGAATCTGGGGACTACACAGATACGCAGTATTTT
CDR3 protein: CSVEESGDYTDTQYF
D gene: TRBD2
clone size: .
V gene: TRBV29-1
J gene: TRBJ2-3

CDR3 DNA: TGTGCCAGCAGTTCCCTATCCGACAGGGCTCATGGCTACACCTTC
CDR3 protein: CASSSLSDRAHGYTF
D gene: TRBD1
clone size: .
V gene: TRBV28
J gene: TRBJ1-2

CDR3 DNA: TGTGCCAGCAGCTTATCGGGGGGAGGGCTCACGGAGACCCAGTACTTC
CDR3 protein: CASSLSGGGLTETQYF
D gene: TRBD2
clone size: few
V gene: TRBV11-3
J gene: TRBJ2-5

CDR3 DNA: TGTGCCAGCAGTGGAGCGGGACATCCTATCTCTGGGGCCAACGTCCTGACTTTC
CDR3 protein: CASSGAGHPISGANVLTF
D gene: .
clone size: .
V gene: TRBV6-1
J gene: TRBJ2-6

CDR3 DNA: TGTGCCAGCAGCGTATGGACTAGCGGGAGCCTGGATGAGCAGTTCTTC
CDR3 protein: CASSVWTSGSLDEQFF
D gene: TRBD2
clone size: .
V gene: TRBV7-8
J gene: TRBJ2-1

CDR3 DNA: TGTGCCAGCAGCCTGCCGGCGACCTACGAGCAGTACTTC
CDR3 protein: CASSLPATYEQYF
D gene: .
clone size: .
V gene: TRBV5-4
J gene: TRBJ2-7

CDR3 DNA: TGCAGCGTCGACGGACTAGCGGAGTCTTACGAGCAGTACTTC
CDR3 protein: CSVDGLAESYEQYF
D gene: TRBD2
clone size: .
V gene: TRBV29-1
J gene: TRBJ2-7

CDR3 DNA: TGTGCCAGCAGTGAATGGTCAGGGCCCAATCAGGGCTACACCTTC
CDR3 protein: CASSEWSGPNQGYTF
D gene: .
clone size: .
V gene: TRBV2
J gene: TRBJ1-2

CDR3 DNA: TGTGCCAGCAGCTACCCTAGCGGGAGGACCACAGATACGCAGTATTTT
CDR3 protein: CASSYPSGRTTDTQYF
D gene: TRBD2
clone size: .
V gene: TRBV13
J gene: TRBJ2-3

CDR3 DNA: TGTGCCAGCAGTTCTCGACAGGGGCCTAATGAAAAACTGTTTTTT
CDR3 protein: CASSSRQGPNEKLFF
D gene: TRBD1
clone size: .
V gene: TRBV27
J gene: TRBJ1-4

CDR3 DNA: TGCAGCGTTGAAGATCCCCCCAGGGCGAAGAGCTCCTACAATGAGCAGTTCTTC
CDR3 protein: CSVEDPPRAKSSYNEQFF
D gene: .
clone size: .
V gene: TRBV29-1
J gene: TRBJ2-1

CDR3 DNA: TGTGCCAGCAGCTTGGGGGGACTAGCGGCCTACAATGAGCAGTTCTTC
CDR3 protein: CASSLGGLAAYNEQFF
D gene: TRBD2
clone size: once
V gene: TRBV5-5
J gene: TRBJ2-1

CDR3 DNA: TGTGCCAGCAGCACCTGGACAGCGATGAACACTGAAGCTTTCTTT
CDR3 protein: CASSTWTAMNTEAFF
D gene: .
clone size: once
V gene: TRBV11-2
J gene: TRBJ1-1

CDR3 DNA: TGTGCCAGCAGCGGAACGTCGGGGACAGTCAGATACGAGCAGTACTTC
CDR3 protein: CASSGTSGTVRYEQYF
D gene: TRBD1
clone size: .
V gene: TRBV7-9
J gene: TRBJ2-7

CDR3 DNA: TGTGCCAGCAGCCACGAGGGAGGCACAGATACGCAGTATTTT
CDR3 protein: CASSHEGGTDTQYF
D gene: .
clone size: .
V gene: TRBV7-6
J gene: TRBJ2-3

CDR3 DNA: TGTGCCAGCAGCTCCGGGAACCCCTACGAGCAGTACTTC
CDR3 protein: CASSSGNPYEQYF
D gene: .
clone size: .
V gene: TRBV7-2
J gene: TRBJ2-7